This T cell receptor (beta chain) was identified in a study of cytomegalovirus exposure and HLA in healthy donors. V lost 5 bases, J lost 7 bases, and 15 bases lay in between. Germline assignment: CDR1 GTSNPN and CDR2 SVGIG (reference sequence). CDR3 length equals 12 residues. It was with 60 Vbeta and 13 Jbeta primers that the PCR ran. Sequenced by immunoSEQ multiplex PCR; TCRdb stores in-frame clones only, minus some. The sample has over 95,000 clones, 74% seen once; the top ten hold around 2%. The sequence was obtained from a human donor in good health. The chain is built from TRBV30 and TRBJ2-7; the D is unclear. The sample consisted of PBMCs. CDR3 residues: CAWGRRPLEQYF. As DNA, the CDR3 is TGTGCCTGGGGAAGGCGGCCACTGGAGCAGTACTTC.